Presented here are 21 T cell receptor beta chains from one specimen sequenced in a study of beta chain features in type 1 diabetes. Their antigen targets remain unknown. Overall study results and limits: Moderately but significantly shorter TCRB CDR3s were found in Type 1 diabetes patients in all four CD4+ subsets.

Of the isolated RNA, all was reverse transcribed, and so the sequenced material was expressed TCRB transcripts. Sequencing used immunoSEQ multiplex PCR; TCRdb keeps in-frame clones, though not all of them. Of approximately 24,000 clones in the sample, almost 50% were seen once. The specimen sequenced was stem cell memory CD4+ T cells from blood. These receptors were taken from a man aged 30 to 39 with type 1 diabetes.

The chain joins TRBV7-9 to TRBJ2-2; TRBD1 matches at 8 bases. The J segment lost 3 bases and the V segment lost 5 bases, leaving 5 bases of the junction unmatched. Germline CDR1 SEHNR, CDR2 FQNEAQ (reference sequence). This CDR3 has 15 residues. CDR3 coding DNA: TGTGCCAGCAGCGCTGGACAGGGAGACACCGGGGAGCTGTTTTTT. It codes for CASSAGQGDTGELFF.

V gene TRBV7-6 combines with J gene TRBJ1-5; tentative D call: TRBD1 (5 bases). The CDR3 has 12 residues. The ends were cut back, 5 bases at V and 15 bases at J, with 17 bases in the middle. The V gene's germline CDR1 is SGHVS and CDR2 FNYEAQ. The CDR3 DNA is TGTGCCAGCAGCCCGACCCCAGGGATGCTGCATTTT. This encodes CASSPTPGMLHF.

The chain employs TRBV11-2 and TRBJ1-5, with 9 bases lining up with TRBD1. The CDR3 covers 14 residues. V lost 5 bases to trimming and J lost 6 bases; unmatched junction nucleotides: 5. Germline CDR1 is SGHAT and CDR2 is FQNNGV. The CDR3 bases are TGTGCCAGCAGCCTGGACAGGGGAACTCAGCCCCAGCATTTT. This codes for CASSLDRGTQPQHF.

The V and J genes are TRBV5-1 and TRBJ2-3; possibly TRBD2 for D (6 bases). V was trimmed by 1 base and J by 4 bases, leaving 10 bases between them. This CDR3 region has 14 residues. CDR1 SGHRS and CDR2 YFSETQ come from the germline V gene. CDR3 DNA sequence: TGCGCCAGCAGCTTGTATAGCGGCGCAGATACGCAGTATTTT. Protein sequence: CASSLYSGADTQYF.

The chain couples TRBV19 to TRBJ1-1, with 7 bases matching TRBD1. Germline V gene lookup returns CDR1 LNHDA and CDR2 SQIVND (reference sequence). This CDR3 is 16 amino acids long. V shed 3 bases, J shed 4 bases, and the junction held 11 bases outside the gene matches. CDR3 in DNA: TGTGCCAGTAGTATCTTAAAATTACAGGGGAGCACTGAAGCTTTCTTT. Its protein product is CASSILKLQGSTEAFF.

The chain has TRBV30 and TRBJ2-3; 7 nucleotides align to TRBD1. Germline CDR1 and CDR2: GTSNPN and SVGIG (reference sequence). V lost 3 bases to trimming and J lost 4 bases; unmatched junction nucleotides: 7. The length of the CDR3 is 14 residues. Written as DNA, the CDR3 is TGTGCCTGGAGGTTAGGGGGCTTATCAGATACGCAGTATTTT. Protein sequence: CAWRLGGLSDTQYF.

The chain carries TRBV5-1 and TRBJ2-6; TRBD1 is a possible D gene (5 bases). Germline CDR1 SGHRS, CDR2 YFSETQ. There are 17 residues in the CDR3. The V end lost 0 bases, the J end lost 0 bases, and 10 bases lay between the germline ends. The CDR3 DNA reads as TGCGCCAGCAGCTTGGGGGGCAGCAACTCTGGGGCCAACGTCCTGACTTTC. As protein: CASSLGGSNSGANVLTF.

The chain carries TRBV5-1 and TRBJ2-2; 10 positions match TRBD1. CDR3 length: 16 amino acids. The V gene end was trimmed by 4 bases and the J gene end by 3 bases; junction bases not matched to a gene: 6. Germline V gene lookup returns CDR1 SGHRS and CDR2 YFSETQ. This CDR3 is CASSGHGTGDTGELFF. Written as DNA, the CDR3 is TGCGCCAGCAGCGGGCACGGGACAGGGGACACCGGGGAGCTGTTTTTT.

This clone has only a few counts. CDR3 in amino acids: CASSPGTSGQPQHF. CDR3 bases: TGTGCCAGCAGCCCCGGGACAAGCGGTCAGCCCCAGCATTTT. This chain uses TRBV7-9 with TRBJ1-5, with D tentatively TRBD1 (6 bases). With 5 bases removed from V and 6 bases from J, the gap between germline ends came to 14 bases. The CDR3 totals 14 residues. Germline values: CDR1 SEHNR, CDR2 FQNEAQ (reference sequence).

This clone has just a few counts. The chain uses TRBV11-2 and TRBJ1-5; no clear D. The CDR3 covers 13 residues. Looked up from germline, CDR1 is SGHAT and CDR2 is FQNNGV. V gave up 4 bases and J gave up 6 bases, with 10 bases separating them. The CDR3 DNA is TGTGCCAGCAGCTACGTACGGGGTCAGCCCCAGCATTTT. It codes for CASSYVRGQPQHF.

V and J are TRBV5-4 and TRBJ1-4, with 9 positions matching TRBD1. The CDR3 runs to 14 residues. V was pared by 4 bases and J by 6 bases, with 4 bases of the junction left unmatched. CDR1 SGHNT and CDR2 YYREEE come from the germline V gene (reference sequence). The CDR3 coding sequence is TGTGCCAGCAGCCCCCGGGACAGGGATGAAAAACTGTTTTTT. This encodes CASSPRDRDEKLFF.

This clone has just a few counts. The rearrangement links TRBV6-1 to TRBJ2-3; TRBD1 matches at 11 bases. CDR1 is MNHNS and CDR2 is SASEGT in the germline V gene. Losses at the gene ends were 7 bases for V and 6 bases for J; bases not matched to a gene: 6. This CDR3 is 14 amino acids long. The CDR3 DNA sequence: TGTGCCAGCATTTGGGACAGGGGGACGGATACGCAGTATTTT. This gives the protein CASIWDRGTDTQYF.

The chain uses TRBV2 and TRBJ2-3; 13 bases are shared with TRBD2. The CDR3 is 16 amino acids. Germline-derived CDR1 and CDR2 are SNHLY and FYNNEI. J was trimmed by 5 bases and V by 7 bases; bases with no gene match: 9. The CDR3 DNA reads TGTGCCAGCATCCCCCTCACTAGCGGGAGGGGAGATACGCAGTATTTT. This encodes CASIPLTSGRGDTQYF.

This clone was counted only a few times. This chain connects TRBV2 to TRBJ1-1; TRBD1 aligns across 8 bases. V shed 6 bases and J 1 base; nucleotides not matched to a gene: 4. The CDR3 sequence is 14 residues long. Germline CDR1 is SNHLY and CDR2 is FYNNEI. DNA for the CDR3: TGTGCCAGCAGCGAACAGGGGGAGAACACTGAAGCTTTCTTT. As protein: CASSEQGENTEAFF.

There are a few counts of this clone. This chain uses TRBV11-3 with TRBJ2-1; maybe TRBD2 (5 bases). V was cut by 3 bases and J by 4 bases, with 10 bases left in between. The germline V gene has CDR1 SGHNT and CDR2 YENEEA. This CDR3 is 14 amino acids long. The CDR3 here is CASSLREGYNEQFF. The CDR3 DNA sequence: TGTGCCAGCAGCTTGAGGGAAGGTTACAATGAGCAGTTCTTC.

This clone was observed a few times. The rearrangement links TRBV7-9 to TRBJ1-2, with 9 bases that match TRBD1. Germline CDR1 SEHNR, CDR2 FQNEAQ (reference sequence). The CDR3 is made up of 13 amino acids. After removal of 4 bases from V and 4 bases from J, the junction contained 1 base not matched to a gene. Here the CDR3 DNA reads TGTGCCAGCAGCTCGGACAGGGGCTATGGCTACACCTTC. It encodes CASSSDRGYGYTF.

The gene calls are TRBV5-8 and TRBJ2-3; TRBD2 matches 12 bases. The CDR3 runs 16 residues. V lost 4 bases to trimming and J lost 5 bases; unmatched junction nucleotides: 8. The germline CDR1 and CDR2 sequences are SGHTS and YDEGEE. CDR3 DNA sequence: TGTGCCAGCAGCACCCGTTCTAGCGGGAGGGGAGATACGCAGTATTTT. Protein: CASSTRSSGRGDTQYF.

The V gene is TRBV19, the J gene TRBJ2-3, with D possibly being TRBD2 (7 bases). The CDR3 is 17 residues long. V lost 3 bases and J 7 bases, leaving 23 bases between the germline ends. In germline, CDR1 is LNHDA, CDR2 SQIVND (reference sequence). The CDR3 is CASSIINSGGRRNTQYF. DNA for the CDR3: TGTGCCAGTAGTATCATTAATTCGGGGGGCCGTCGGAATACGCAGTATTTT.

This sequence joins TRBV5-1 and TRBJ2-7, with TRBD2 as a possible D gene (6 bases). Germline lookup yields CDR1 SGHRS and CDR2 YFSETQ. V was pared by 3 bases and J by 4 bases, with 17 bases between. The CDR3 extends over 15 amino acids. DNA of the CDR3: TGCGCCAGCAGCTGGGGACTGGGTCAGGATTACGAGCAGTACTTC. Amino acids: CASSWGLGQDYEQYF.

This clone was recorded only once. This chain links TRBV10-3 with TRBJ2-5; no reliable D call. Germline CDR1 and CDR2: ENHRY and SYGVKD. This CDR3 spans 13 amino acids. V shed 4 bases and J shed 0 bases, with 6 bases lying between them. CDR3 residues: CAISVEYQETQYF. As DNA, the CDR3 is TGTGCCATCAGTGTCGAGTACCAAGAGACCCAGTACTTC.

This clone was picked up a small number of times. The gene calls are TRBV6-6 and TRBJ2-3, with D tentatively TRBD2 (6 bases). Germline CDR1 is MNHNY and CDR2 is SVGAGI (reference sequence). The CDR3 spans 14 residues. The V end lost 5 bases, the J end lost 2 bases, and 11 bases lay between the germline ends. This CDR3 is CASSTRGTTDTQYF. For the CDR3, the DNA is TGTGCCAGCAGTACCCGGGGGACCACAGATACGCAGTATTTT.